This TCR beta chain was documented in a study of T cells after yellow fever vaccination (dated by TCRdb to about 2019). Concerning the study at large: The SMART-Seq v4 Ultra Low Input RNA kit was used to prepare libraries from fractions with low cell numbers. To track T-cell clones before and after primary and booster YFV17D yellow fever vaccination, bulk TCR alpha and beta repertoires were sequenced longitudinally. Two healthy male donors, one aged 18 to 30 and one aged 30 to 40 years, were included in the cohort. Blood was collected at multiple timepoints before and after primary and secondary immunization, and bulk PBMC replicates and cell subsets were isolated. The research as a whole found: The secondary T-cell response was found to be weaker but faster than the primary response, with a peak reached on day 5 rather than on day 15. A small share of clonotypes was detected in both CD4 and CD8 compartments, with the overlap likely arising from convergent recombination. After the booster, most of the clones that had expanded following primary vaccination were detected again (96% of CD4 and more than 85% of CD8), which suggests that memory was broadly maintained. Because abundant contaminating clonotypes from the bulk population could be contained in FACS-sorted repertoires, computational filtering was required. The study included only two donors, which limits how far the findings can be generalized.

This clonotype was counted between two and nine times. Its antigen target is currently unknown. The sample holds no much larger clone one base away, and base qualities are not on file. The germline V gene provides CDR1 LGHNA and CDR2 YNFKEQ. Taken from cysteine to phenylalanine, the CDR3 has 20 residues. The DNA shown is the 60-base CDR3, in frame from base 1. Deletion took 0 bases off V and 1 base off J, with a span of 23 bases between the germline ends. TCRdb shows the sequencer as Illumina NovaSeq 6000. TCR cDNA was synthesized by 5'RACE template switching, through which a universal primer site and unique molecular identifiers were introduced. Priming of cDNA synthesis was performed from both the TCR alpha and TCR beta constant segments. Two PCR steps were used to amplify libraries, with sample barcodes and sequencing adapters being added in the second step. Sequencing of the libraries was done on either Illumina HiSeq 2500 (2x100 bp) or NovaSeq (2x150 bp). Per the authors' processing: MIGEC was used to demultiplex reads and collapse the reads into UMI consensus sequences, and MiXCR was used for V(D)J alignment. Vaccine-responding clonotypes were identified with edgeR using replicate PBMC samples, with FDR below 0.01 and a log2 fold change above 5 up to day 15 being required. Each bulk clonotype was labeled CD4 or CD8 based on which sequenced repertoire, CD4 or CD8, contained the clonotype at higher abundance. Clones were called with MiXCR by TCRdb after fastp trimmed the public reads at Q25, and only in-frame beta chains were retained. Here each entry gathers all rows of one CDR3 protein and keeps the most common genes and DNA. None of the V and J calls come from the authors' own analysis; TCRdb made them. Recorded for this sample are some 400,000 distinct CDR3 sequences; around a sixth of them occurred a single time. The biggest ten clones account for 18% of the sample.

What this sample's treatment or condition label stands for: live attenuated yellow fever vaccine strain. At each blood-draw timepoint, two biological replicates of bulk PBMCs were obtained. A standard Ficoll-Paque protocol was used to isolate PBMCs from peripheral blood. TriZol was used to extract RNA from bulk PBMCs, from CD4 and CD8 fractions, and from dextramer-positive and dextramer-negative fractions. Sequenced here: PBMCs, sampled before the yellow fever booster vaccination. The chain is encoded by TRBV4-2 joined to TRBJ2-3; the D gene lacks a confident call. This receptor was obtained from a man aged 18 to 30 who received the YFV17D yellow fever vaccine. CDR3 sequence: CASSQDKYSIDTWGTDTQYF. Read as DNA, the sequence is TGTGCCAGCAGCCAAGATAAGTATTCTATAGACACCTGGGGCACAGATACGCAGTATTTT.